This TCR beta chain was recovered during a study of T cell repertoires in cytomegalovirus infection (dated by TCRdb to between 2018 and 2021). As for the study more broadly: Peptide stimulations targeted recently identified HLA-C-restricted CMV epitopes, whose presentation resists viral immunomodulation, together with well-studied HLA-B-restricted epitopes. Donor HLA type was relevant to the analysis, because carriage of CMV infection together with the matching HLA type was indicated by public TCR beta signatures.

The sample's treatment or condition, from its label and the paper: in vitro stimulation with specific CMV peptide epitopes to enrich CMV-specific T cells. Reading from cysteine to phenylalanine, the CDR3 counts 14 amino acids. Only CDR3 DNA remains: 42 bases, in frame from the first base. Trimming takes 5 bases from V and 1 base from J, and the germline ends sit 11 bases apart. In the germline V gene, CDR1 corresponds to SGHVS and CDR2 to FNYEAQ. This clonotype showed up just a few times. Its target antigen remains unknown. The record has no base qualities; no much larger clone is one base away. The research as a whole found: The ex vivo response was dominated by HLA-C-restricted CMV-specific TCR beta clonotypes, which also provided the single most frequent clonotype in two of eight donors. Carriers of CMV infection plus the relevant HLA type were discriminated by the cumulative frequency of public TCR beta family members in the study cohort and in an independent approximately 360-donor cohort.

The listed sequencing device is Illumina HiSeq 1500. TCRdb reworked the public reads: Q25 trimming with fastp, MiXCR clone assembly, productive beta chains retained. Rows are combined by CDR3 protein, so each entry shows the most common genes and DNA. Within this sample are about 47,000 distinct CDR3 sequences, with around 20% of them counted one time only. The top ten clonotypes cover around 77% of the sample. The chain was built from TRBV7-6 and TRBJ2-5; the D gene may be TRBD1 or TRBD2, since each aligns over 5 bases. The receptor was derived from a human donor in good health (CMV status not recorded). Some clones in this sample may be carry-over from other donors' samples. The sample here was CD8+ T cells from cultured PBMCs, taken from culture after CMV antigen stimulation. The CDR3 sequence is CASSLRGAQETQYF. In nucleotide form, the sequence is TGTGCCAGCAGCCTCCGAGGGGCCCAAGAGACCCAGTACTTC.